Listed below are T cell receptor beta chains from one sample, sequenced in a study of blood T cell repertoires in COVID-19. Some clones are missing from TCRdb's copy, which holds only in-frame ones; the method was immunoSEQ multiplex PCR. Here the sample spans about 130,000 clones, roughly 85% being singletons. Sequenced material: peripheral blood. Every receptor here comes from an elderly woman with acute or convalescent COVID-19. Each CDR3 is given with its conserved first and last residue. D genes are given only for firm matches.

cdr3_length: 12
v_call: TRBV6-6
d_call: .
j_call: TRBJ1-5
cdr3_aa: CASSPTERPQHF

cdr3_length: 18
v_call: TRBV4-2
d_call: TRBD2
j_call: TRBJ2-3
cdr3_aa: CASSRAAGGQQRTDTQYF

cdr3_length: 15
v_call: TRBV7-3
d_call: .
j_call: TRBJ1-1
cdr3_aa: CASSLVGHGDTEAFF

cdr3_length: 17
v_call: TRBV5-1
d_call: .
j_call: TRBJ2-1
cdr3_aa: CASSLISGTPSNNEQFF

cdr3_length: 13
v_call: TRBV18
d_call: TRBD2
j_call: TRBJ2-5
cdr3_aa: CASSPRLAETQYF

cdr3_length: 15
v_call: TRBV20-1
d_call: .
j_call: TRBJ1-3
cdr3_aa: CSASDIGASWNTIYF

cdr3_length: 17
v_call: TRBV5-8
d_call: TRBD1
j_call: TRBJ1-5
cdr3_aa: CASSAPKDRGSNQPQHF

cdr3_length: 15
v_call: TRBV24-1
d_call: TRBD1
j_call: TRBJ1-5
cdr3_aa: CATSDLDRVPQPQHF

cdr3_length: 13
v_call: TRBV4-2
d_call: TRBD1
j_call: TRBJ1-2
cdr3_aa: CASSPGQGDGYTF

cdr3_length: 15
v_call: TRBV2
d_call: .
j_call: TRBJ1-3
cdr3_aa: CASSLNLATGNTIYF

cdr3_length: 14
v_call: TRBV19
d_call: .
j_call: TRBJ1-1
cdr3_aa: CASSIVYGNTEAFF

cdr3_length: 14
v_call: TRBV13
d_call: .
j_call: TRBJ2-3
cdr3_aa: CASSLGTHTDTQYF

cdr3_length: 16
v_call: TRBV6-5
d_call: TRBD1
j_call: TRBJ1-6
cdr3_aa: CASSYSSGQVGSPLHF

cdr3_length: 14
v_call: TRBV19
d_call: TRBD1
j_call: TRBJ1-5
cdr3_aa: CASHRGDSNQPQHF

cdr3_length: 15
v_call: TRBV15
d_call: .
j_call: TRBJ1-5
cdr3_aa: CATSGRSGPNQPQHF

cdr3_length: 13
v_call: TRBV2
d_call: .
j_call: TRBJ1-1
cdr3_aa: CASSVRENTEAFF

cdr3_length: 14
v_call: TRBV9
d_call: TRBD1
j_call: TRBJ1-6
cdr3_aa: CASSADRVNSPLHF

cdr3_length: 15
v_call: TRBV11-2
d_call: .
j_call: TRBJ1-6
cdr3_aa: CASSLRVGTGSPLHF

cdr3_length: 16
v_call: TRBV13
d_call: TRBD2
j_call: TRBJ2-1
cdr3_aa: CASSLTLRGGDNEQFF

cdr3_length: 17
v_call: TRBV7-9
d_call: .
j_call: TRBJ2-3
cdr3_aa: CASRPSRSGGTKDTQYF

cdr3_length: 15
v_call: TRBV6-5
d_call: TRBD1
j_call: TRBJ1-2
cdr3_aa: CASILVAGGRGGYTF

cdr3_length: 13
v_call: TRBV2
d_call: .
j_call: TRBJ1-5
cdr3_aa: CASSGEQYQPQHF

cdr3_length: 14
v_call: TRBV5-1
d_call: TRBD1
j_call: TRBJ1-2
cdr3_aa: CASSLSRGLGGYTF

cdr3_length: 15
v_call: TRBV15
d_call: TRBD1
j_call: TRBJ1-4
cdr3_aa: CATSRGGQNNEKLFF

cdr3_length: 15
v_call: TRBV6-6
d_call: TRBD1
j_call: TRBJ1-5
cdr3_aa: CASSSTGSDNQPQHF

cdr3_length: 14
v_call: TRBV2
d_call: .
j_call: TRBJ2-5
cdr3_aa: CASSLSPKGETQYF

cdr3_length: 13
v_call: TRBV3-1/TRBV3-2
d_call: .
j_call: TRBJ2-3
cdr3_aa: CASSPPHRDTQYF

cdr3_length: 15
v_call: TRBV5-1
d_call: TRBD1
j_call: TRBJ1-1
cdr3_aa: CASRGGAGLNTEAFF

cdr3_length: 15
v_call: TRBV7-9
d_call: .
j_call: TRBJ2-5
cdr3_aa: CASSPARPRGETQYF

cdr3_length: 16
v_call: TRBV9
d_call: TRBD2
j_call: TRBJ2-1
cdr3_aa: CASSSSVAGGPGEQFF

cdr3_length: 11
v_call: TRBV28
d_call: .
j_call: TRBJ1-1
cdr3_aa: CASSRNEGAFF

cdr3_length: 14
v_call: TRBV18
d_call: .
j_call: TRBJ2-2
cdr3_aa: CASSPPGSAGELFF